These T cell receptor beta chains were read from a single sample in a study of OX40 agonist ivuxolimab in advanced cancers. Sequencing was performed with immunoSEQ multiplex PCR; in TCRdb, only in-frame clones are kept and a portion is missing. The sample lists more than 95,000 clones; roughly 92% were seen once. The sample was CD4+ or CD8+ T cells sorted from blood, taken in a trial of the OX40 agonist ivuxolimab. These receptors were collected from an adult with an advanced solid tumor such as melanoma, head and neck, liver or kidney cancer. The CDR3 runs from the conserved cysteine through the conserved F or W. A D gene is named only where the DNA matches it firmly. Not all rows give a size; the values are once, few, many and, for expanded clones, a class.

v_call: TRBV7-3; j_call: TRBJ1-1; d_call: -; cdr3_length: 14; clone_size: once; cdr3_nt: TGTGCCAGCAGCGCTTCGGGGGGACAAACTGAAGCTTTCTTT; cdr3_aa: CASSASGGQTEAFF
v_call: TRBV5-8; j_call: TRBJ2-1; d_call: -; cdr3_length: 15; clone_size: -; cdr3_nt: TGTGCCAGCAGCTTCAAAGGGAAAGGGTACAATGAGCAGTTCTTC; cdr3_aa: CASSFKGKGYNEQFF
v_call: TRBV6-6; j_call: TRBJ2-7; d_call: -; cdr3_length: 15; clone_size: -; cdr3_nt: TGTGCCAGCAGTTACCAGGCACGGAGTGCGGTAGAGCAGTACTTC; cdr3_aa: CASSYQARSAVEQYF
v_call: TRBV25-1; j_call: TRBJ2-6; d_call: -; cdr3_length: 15; clone_size: -; cdr3_nt: TGTGCCACTTCAGCGGTGCGCTCTGGGGCCAACGTCCTGACTTTC; cdr3_aa: CATSAVRSGANVLTF
v_call: TRBV2; j_call: TRBJ1-5; d_call: TRBD1; cdr3_length: 14; clone_size: -; cdr3_nt: TGTGCCAGCAGCTTACAGGGGGCGCGTCAGCCCCAGCATTTT; cdr3_aa: CASSLQGARQPQHF
v_call: TRBV10-3; j_call: TRBJ2-7; d_call: -; cdr3_length: 15; clone_size: -; cdr3_nt: TGTGCCATCAGTGAGTCGACAGGACTAGGAGACGAGCAGTACTTC; cdr3_aa: CAISESTGLGDEQYF
v_call: TRBV9; j_call: TRBJ2-2; d_call: -; cdr3_length: 14; clone_size: -; cdr3_nt: TGTGCCAGCAGCCTACAGGTGTCGACCGGGGAGCTGTTTTTT; cdr3_aa: CASSLQVSTGELFF
v_call: TRBV4-2; j_call: TRBJ1-5; d_call: -; cdr3_length: 16; clone_size: -; cdr3_nt: TGTGCCAGCAGCCAAGACGGGACGGTAGGCAATCAGCCCCAGCATTTT; cdr3_aa: CASSQDGTVGNQPQHF
v_call: TRBV7-8; j_call: TRBJ1-5; d_call: -; cdr3_length: 12; clone_size: -; cdr3_nt: TGTGCCAGCAGCTTAGTGTGGCAGTCCCAGCATTTT; cdr3_aa: CASSLVWQSQHF
v_call: TRBV27; j_call: TRBJ1-5; d_call: TRBD1; cdr3_length: 14; clone_size: -; cdr3_nt: TGTGCCAGCAGCACAGACAGGGGTCGGCAGCCCCAGCATTTT; cdr3_aa: CASSTDRGRQPQHF
v_call: TRBV19; j_call: TRBJ1-5; d_call: TRBD1; cdr3_length: 16; clone_size: -; cdr3_nt: TGTGCCAGCCGGCTGGTGGGACAGGGGTACCATCAGCCCCAGCATTTT; cdr3_aa: CASRLVGQGYHQPQHF
v_call: TRBV7-9; j_call: TRBJ2-7; d_call: -; cdr3_length: 12; clone_size: once; cdr3_nt: TGTGCCAGCAGCCAATCCAGTTACGAGCAGTACTTC; cdr3_aa: CASSQSSYEQYF
v_call: TRBV7-2; j_call: TRBJ2-2; d_call: TRBD2; cdr3_length: 18; clone_size: -; cdr3_nt: TGTGCCAGCAGCTTAGTCAATTTAGCGGGAACGAACACCGGGGAGCTGTTTTTT; cdr3_aa: CASSLVNLAGTNTGELFF
v_call: TRBV23-1; j_call: TRBJ2-1; d_call: -; cdr3_length: 14; clone_size: -; cdr3_nt: TGCGCCAGCAGTCAATTCGCCCCCAACAATGAGCAGTTCTTC; cdr3_aa: CASSQFAPNNEQFF
v_call: TRBV7-7; j_call: TRBJ2-2; d_call: -; cdr3_length: 15; clone_size: -; cdr3_nt: TGTGCTAGCAGCTTAGGGCGGAAAGACACCGGGGAGCTGTTTTTT; cdr3_aa: CASSLGRKDTGELFF
v_call: TRBV28; j_call: TRBJ2-7; d_call: TRBD1; cdr3_length: 15; clone_size: -; cdr3_nt: TGTGCCAGCAGTCCGCGGACAGGGATCCCGTACGAGCAGTACTTC; cdr3_aa: CASSPRTGIPYEQYF
v_call: TRBV5-4; j_call: TRBJ1-2; d_call: -; cdr3_length: 13; clone_size: -; cdr3_nt: TGTGCCAGCAGGCAGGGCACTAACTATGGCTACACCTTC; cdr3_aa: CASRQGTNYGYTF
v_call: TRBV5-1; j_call: TRBJ2-1; d_call: TRBD2; cdr3_length: 21; clone_size: -; cdr3_nt: TGCGCCAGCAGCTTGGCTGGGGGCTTAGCGGGGTTTGACTATTCCTACAATGAGCAGTTCTTC; cdr3_aa: CASSLAGGLAGFDYSYNEQFF
v_call: TRBV7-2; j_call: TRBJ2-1; d_call: TRBD2; cdr3_length: 15; clone_size: -; cdr3_nt: TGTGCCAGCAGCCCGTGGGCTAGCGGAGACAATGAGCAGTTCTTC; cdr3_aa: CASSPWASGDNEQFF
v_call: TRBV19; j_call: TRBJ2-7; d_call: TRBD1; cdr3_length: 15; clone_size: -; cdr3_nt: TGTGCCAGTAGTAGTAGGACAGGGGGGTCCTACGAGCAGTACTTC; cdr3_aa: CASSSRTGGSYEQYF
v_call: TRBV7-2; j_call: TRBJ1-1; d_call: TRBD1; cdr3_length: 13; clone_size: -; cdr3_nt: TGTGCCAGCAGCTTCGACAGGGGGCTTGAAGCTTTCTTT; cdr3_aa: CASSFDRGLEAFF
v_call: TRBV14; j_call: TRBJ2-7; d_call: TRBD1; cdr3_length: 16; clone_size: -; cdr3_nt: TGTGCCAGCAGCCAAGTAAGGGGGAAACAGGGGTACGAGCAGTACTTC; cdr3_aa: CASSQVRGKQGYEQYF
v_call: TRBV10-2; j_call: TRBJ1-2; d_call: -; cdr3_length: 13; clone_size: -; cdr3_nt: TGCGCCAGCAGTCCGGGGGCTGGCTATGGCTACACCTTC; cdr3_aa: CASSPGAGYGYTF
v_call: TRBV7-9; j_call: TRBJ2-3; d_call: TRBD1; cdr3_length: 15; clone_size: -; cdr3_nt: TGTGCCAGCAGCCCCACAGGGGCCCTCACAGATACGCAGTATTTT; cdr3_aa: CASSPTGALTDTQYF
v_call: TRBV5-1; j_call: TRBJ2-3; d_call: TRBD2; cdr3_length: 16; clone_size: -; cdr3_nt: TGCGCCAGCAGCTTACCGTTAGCGGGTCGCACAGATACGCAGTATTTT; cdr3_aa: CASSLPLAGRTDTQYF
v_call: TRBV28; j_call: TRBJ1-2; d_call: -; cdr3_length: 16; clone_size: -; cdr3_nt: TGTGCCAGCAGTTTAGGCCGACAGGTACCGGACTATGGCTACACCTTC; cdr3_aa: CASSLGRQVPDYGYTF
v_call: TRBV30; j_call: TRBJ1-5; d_call: TRBD1; cdr3_length: 14; clone_size: -; cdr3_nt: TGTGCCTGGAGTACGGGACAGGCCGAACAGCCCCAGCATTTT; cdr3_aa: CAWSTGQAEQPQHF
v_call: TRBV9; j_call: TRBJ2-5; d_call: TRBD2; cdr3_length: 16; clone_size: once; cdr3_nt: TGTGCCAGCAGCGTAGGGGGAACTAGCGGGGAAGAGACCCAGTACTTC; cdr3_aa: CASSVGGTSGEETQYF
v_call: TRBV5-1; j_call: TRBJ2-3; d_call: TRBD2; cdr3_length: 16; clone_size: -; cdr3_nt: TGCGCCAGCAGCTTGGCCGCGAGCGGGAAGACAGATACGCAGTATTTT; cdr3_aa: CASSLAASGKTDTQYF
v_call: TRBV29-1; j_call: TRBJ2-7; d_call: -; cdr3_length: 12; clone_size: -; cdr3_nt: TGCAGCGTTCAGACTTCCTCCGCCGAGCAGTACTTC; cdr3_aa: CSVQTSSAEQYF
v_call: TRBV20-1; j_call: TRBJ1-1; d_call: -; cdr3_length: 11; clone_size: once; cdr3_nt: TGCAGTGCTACCCCAACCCAGCAAGCTTTCTTT; cdr3_aa: CSATPTQQAFF
v_call: TRBV2; j_call: TRBJ1-2; d_call: -; cdr3_length: 15; clone_size: -; cdr3_nt: TGTGCCAGCAGCCAGAACCTCGGGCTAAACTATGGCTACACCTTC; cdr3_aa: CASSQNLGLNYGYTF
v_call: TRBV27; j_call: TRBJ2-5; d_call: TRBD1; cdr3_length: 17; clone_size: -; cdr3_nt: TGTGCCAGCAGTTTCTTGTCCTCATACAGGGGTCAAGAGACCCAGTACTTC; cdr3_aa: CASSFLSSYRGQETQYF
v_call: TRBV27; j_call: TRBJ2-1; d_call: -; cdr3_length: 14; clone_size: -; cdr3_nt: TGTGCCAGCAGAGCTAGAACTACCTACAATGAGCAGTTCTTC; cdr3_aa: CASRARTTYNEQFF
v_call: TRBV11-1; j_call: TRBJ2-7; d_call: TRBD2; cdr3_length: 14; clone_size: once; cdr3_nt: TGTGCCAGCAGCCGAGGCCGCGGGGGATACGAGCAGTACTTC; cdr3_aa: CASSRGRGGYEQYF
v_call: TRBV11-2; j_call: TRBJ1-6; d_call: TRBD1; cdr3_length: 14; clone_size: once; cdr3_nt: TGTGCCAGCAGCGGGACAGGGCCTAATTCACCCCTCCACTTT; cdr3_aa: CASSGTGPNSPLHF
v_call: TRBV18; j_call: TRBJ2-7; d_call: -; cdr3_length: 12; clone_size: -; cdr3_nt: TGTGCCAGCTCACCACAGGCCTACGAGCAGTACTTC; cdr3_aa: CASSPQAYEQYF
v_call: TRBV5-4; j_call: TRBJ1-5; d_call: -; cdr3_length: 16; clone_size: few; cdr3_nt: TGTGCCAGCGCTGACGAGGAGGACAGAAGATATCAGCCCCAGCATTTT; cdr3_aa: CASADEEDRRYQPQHF
v_call: TRBV6-5; j_call: TRBJ2-5; d_call: -; cdr3_length: 11; clone_size: -; cdr3_nt: TGTGCCAGCAGTCTTGCGGAGACCCAGTACTTC; cdr3_aa: CASSLAETQYF
v_call: TRBV30; j_call: TRBJ2-5; d_call: -; cdr3_length: 14; clone_size: -; cdr3_nt: TGTGCCTGGGGCGACCCGGGCTCTGTTGGAGCCCAGTACTTC; cdr3_aa: CAWGDPGSVGAQYF
v_call: TRBV29-1; j_call: TRBJ2-1; d_call: -; cdr3_length: 13; clone_size: few; cdr3_nt: TGCAGCGTTGGAGGTCGACAGACCAATGAGCAGTTCTTC; cdr3_aa: CSVGGRQTNEQFF
v_call: TRBV10-2; j_call: TRBJ1-4; d_call: TRBD1; cdr3_length: 15; clone_size: -; cdr3_nt: TGCGCCAGCAGGGAAAGGACAGGGATCGGCGAAAAACTGTTTTTT; cdr3_aa: CASRERTGIGEKLFF
v_call: TRBV25-1; j_call: TRBJ1-1; d_call: -; cdr3_length: 13; clone_size: -; cdr3_nt: TGTGCCAGCAGTGAAGGGGGGCGCCCTGGAGCTTTCTTT; cdr3_aa: CASSEGGRPGAFF
v_call: TRBV14; j_call: TRBJ2-4; d_call: TRBD2; cdr3_length: 22; clone_size: -; cdr3_nt: TGTGCCAGCAGCCAAGATCGGGGACTAGCGGGAGGCTCATTCCTAGCCAAAAACATTCAGTACTTC; cdr3_aa: CASSQDRGLAGGSFLAKNIQYF
v_call: TRBV5-1; j_call: TRBJ1-2; d_call: -; cdr3_length: 14; clone_size: -; cdr3_nt: TGCGCCAGCAGGACCCCTGAAGCTAACTATGGCTACACCTTC; cdr3_aa: CASRTPEANYGYTF
v_call: TRBV5-4; j_call: TRBJ2-1; d_call: -; cdr3_length: 17; clone_size: -; cdr3_nt: TGTGCCAGCAGCTTGGGAGGCAGTAGGGGGGACTTCAATGAGCAGTTCTTC; cdr3_aa: CASSLGGSRGDFNEQFF
v_call: TRBV6-4; j_call: TRBJ2-3; d_call: -; cdr3_length: 13; clone_size: -; cdr3_nt: TGTGCCAGCAGTGAGCAGGGCGGAGATACGCAGTATTTT; cdr3_aa: CASSEQGGDTQYF
v_call: TRBV28; j_call: TRBJ2-1; d_call: TRBD2; cdr3_length: 19; clone_size: -; cdr3_nt: TGTGCCAGCAGTTTCCCCCCTCTAGCGGGAGGGTGGGAAGTCGATGAGCAGTTCTTC; cdr3_aa: CASSFPPLAGGWEVDEQFF
v_call: TRBV25-1; j_call: TRBJ2-7; d_call: -; cdr3_length: 13; clone_size: once; cdr3_nt: TGTGCCAGCAGTGCGGCAGGGACCTACGAGCAGTACTTC; cdr3_aa: CASSAAGTYEQYF
v_call: TRBV7-3; j_call: TRBJ2-3; d_call: TRBD1; cdr3_length: 19; clone_size: -; cdr3_nt: TGTGCCAGCAGCTTAATGACGCGTACAGGGGGCTTTCCATCAGATACGCAGTATTTT; cdr3_aa: CASSLMTRTGGFPSDTQYF